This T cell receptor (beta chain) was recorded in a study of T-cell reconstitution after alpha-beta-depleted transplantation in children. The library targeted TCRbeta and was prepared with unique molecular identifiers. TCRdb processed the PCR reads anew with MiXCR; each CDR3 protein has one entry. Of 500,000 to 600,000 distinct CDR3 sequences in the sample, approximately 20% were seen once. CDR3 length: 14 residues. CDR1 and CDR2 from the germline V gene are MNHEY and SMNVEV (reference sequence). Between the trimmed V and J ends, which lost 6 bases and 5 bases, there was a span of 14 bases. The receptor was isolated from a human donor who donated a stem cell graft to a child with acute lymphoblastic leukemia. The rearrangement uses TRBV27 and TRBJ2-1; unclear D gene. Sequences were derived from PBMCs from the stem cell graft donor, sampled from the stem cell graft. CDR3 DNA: TGTGCCAGCAGCGCGTGGCAGGTGAACAATGAGCAGTTCTTC. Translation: CASSAWQVNNEQFF.